The table lists the clone carrying this TCR beta chain with a few counts. The data were obtained in a study of radiation and T cells in renal cell carcinoma. Libraries were prepared by immunoSEQ multiplex PCR; TCRdb keeps only in-frame clonotypes and omits some of them. The sample carries 160,000 or so clones, 87% recorded once. Time point here: blood 2 weeks post-SBRT. Described treatment: 15 Gy SBRT to primary tumor, nephrectomy 4 weeks later. Material: blood, obtained from a patient whose treatment included radiotherapy and nephrectomy. The sequence was collected from a woman aged 45-65 years with renal cell carcinoma.

DNA for the CDR3: TGTGCCAGCAGTGAGGATCCTGGGGGCTACTATGGCTACACCTTC. Protein: CASSEDPGGYYGYTF. The chain couples TRBV2 to TRBJ1-2; possible D gene TRBD1, 6 bases. The CDR3 spans 15 residues. Trimming took 3 bases from V and 3 from J, leaving 14 bases between them. Germline V gives CDR1 SNHLY, CDR2 FYNNEI.